The rows below give T cell receptor beta chains drawn from one sample of a study of shared clonotypes between healthy human individuals. The repertoire was sequenced with immunoSEQ multiplex PCR; TCRdb's copy has only in-frame clones and lacks some. Among about 470,000 clones listed, 79% were seen once. Source material: PBMCs. The receptors were sampled from a middle-aged woman in good health. Some clones in this sample may be carry-over from other donors' samples. CDR3s include the opening cysteine and the closing phenylalanine or tryptophan. Fields, in order: V gene, D gene, J gene, clone size, CDR3 length, CDR3 protein, CDR3 DNA. A D gene is named only where the DNA matches it firmly. Some rows have no size entry. The others give once, few or many, or a class for an expanded clone.

>TRBV18|.|TRBJ2-7|.|13
CASSDSLAYEQYF
TGTGCCAGCTCGGACAGCCTAGCGTACGAGCAGTACTTC
>TRBV5-1|.|TRBJ2-6|.|19
CASSLGVHSSDSGANVLTF
TGCGCCAGCAGCCTTGGGGTCCATAGTTCCGACTCTGGGGCCAACGTCCTGACTTTC
>TRBV27|.|TRBJ2-6|.|14
CASSRLPGANVLTF
TGTGCCAGCAGTCGCCTTCCTGGGGCCAACGTCCTGACTTTC
>TRBV18|TRBD1|TRBJ1-5|.|14
CASSRQGEDQPQHF
TGTGCCAGCTCGCGACAGGGGGAGGATCAGCCCCAGCATTTT
>TRBV23-1|TRBD1|TRBJ2-1|.|15
CASSSGTGESNEQFF
TGCGCCAGCAGTTCCGGGACAGGGGAGTCTAATGAGCAGTTCTTC
>TRBV27|.|TRBJ1-2|.|14
CASSLNGESYGYTF
TGTGCCAGCAGTTTAAACGGGGAAAGCTATGGCTACACCTTC
>TRBV7-8|.|TRBJ2-3|.|15
CASSSLRGLTDTQYF
TGTGCCAGCAGCTCCCTGCGAGGGCTCACAGATACGCAGTATTTT
>TRBV5-1|.|TRBJ1-1|.|15
CASSLGRGSGTEAFF
TGCGCCAGCAGCTTGGGTAGGGGATCCGGCACTGAAGCTTTCTTT
>TRBV27|.|TRBJ1-5|.|15
CASREHGDSNQPQHF
TGTGCCAGCAGGGAACACGGGGATAGCAATCAGCCCCAGCATTTT
>TRBV29-1|TRBD1|TRBJ2-7|.|12
CSGGQGTYEQYF
TGCAGCGGGGGACAGGGGACTTACGAGCAGTACTTC
>TRBV7-2|TRBD1|TRBJ2-1|.|16
CASSSPRDSSYNEQFF
TGTGCCAGCAGCTCCCCTCGGGACAGCTCCTACAATGAGCAGTTCTTC
>TRBV18|.|TRBJ1-1|once|14
CASSPTGGNTEAFF
TGTGCCAGCTCACCGACGGGGGGGAACACTGAAGCTTTCTTT
>TRBV5-1|TRBD1|TRBJ1-4|.|16
CASSRGTVTNNEKLFF
TGCGCCAGCAGCCGGGGGACAGTGACGAATAATGAAAAACTGTTTTTT
>TRBV13|.|TRBJ1-6|few|16
CASSLRAGEWDSPLHF
TGTGCCAGCAGCTTAAGGGCAGGGGAGTGGGACTCACCCCTCCACTTT
>TRBV18|.|TRBJ2-3|.|17
CASSPNPSALSGDTQYF
TGTGCCAGCTCCCCGAATCCTAGCGCCCTAAGTGGAGATACGCAGTATTTT
>TRBV6-1|.|TRBJ2-1|.|15
CASSRDIPSYNEQFF
TGTGCCAGCAGTCGAGATATACCTTCCTACAATGAGCAGTTCTTC
>TRBV7-9|TRBD1|TRBJ1-1|.|14
CASSGPGGHTEAFF
TGTGCCAGCAGCGGTCCAGGGGGGCACACTGAAGCTTTCTTT
>TRBV30|.|TRBJ1-4|.|12
CAWSLSGEKLFF
TGTGCCTGGAGCCTATCCGGAGAAAAACTGTTTTTT
>TRBV5-6|TRBD1|TRBJ1-1|few|13
CASSGWDSTEAFF
TGTGCCAGCAGCGGGTGGGACAGCACTGAAGCTTTCTTT
>TRBV4-2|.|TRBJ2-7|.|14
CASSQETGVVEQYF
TGTGCCAGCAGCCAAGAAACGGGAGTGGTCGAGCAGTACTTC
>TRBV7-2|.|TRBJ2-1|.|15
CASSFLSSSYNEQFF
TGTGCCAGCAGCTTTCTTAGCTCCTCCTACAATGAGCAGTTCTTC
>TRBV27|.|TRBJ2-1|.|15
CATGAGAGTYNEQFF
TGTGCCACCGGTGCGGGGGCCGGGACCTACAATGAGCAGTTCTTC
>TRBV10-2|TRBD1|TRBJ2-7|.|13
CASRGTGSYEQYF
TGCGCCAGCAGGGGGACAGGGTCCTACGAGCAGTACTTC
>TRBV2|TRBD2|TRBJ2-7|.|16
CASSDPGRWDSYEQYF
TGTGCCAGCAGTGACCCCGGGAGGTGGGACTCCTACGAGCAGTACTTC
>TRBV4-2|.|TRBJ1-5|once|16
CASSHGWLTRNQPQHF
TGTGCCAGCAGCCATGGGTGGCTCACGAGAAATCAGCCCCAGCATTTT
>TRBV5-1|.|TRBJ2-2|once|15
CASSLFPQGTGELFF
TGCGCCAGCAGCTTGTTCCCACAAGGCACCGGGGAGCTGTTTTTT
>TRBV7-2|.|TRBJ2-6|.|16
CASSLAASSGANVLTF
TGTGCCAGCAGCTTAGCGGCTAGTTCCGGGGCCAACGTCCTGACTTTC
>TRBV10-3|.|TRBJ2-5|.|14
CAISETGYQETQYF
TGTGCCATCAGTGAGACAGGTTACCAAGAGACCCAGTACTTC
>TRBV18|.|TRBJ1-1|once|18
CASSQGDTRASRNTEAFF
TGTGCCAGCTCACAAGGGGACACCCGGGCAAGTAGGAACACTGAAGCTTTCTTT
>TRBV14|.|TRBJ2-7|.|15
CASSLGLARSYEQYF
TGTGCCAGCAGCCTGGGGCTAGCTCGCTCCTACGAGCAGTACTTC
>TRBV5-4|TRBD2|TRBJ2-7|.|15
CASSTGLAGGYEQYF
TGTGCCAGCAGCACCGGACTAGCGGGAGGGTACGAGCAGTACTTC
>TRBV11-3|TRBD1|TRBJ2-2|.|16
CASSHRDRGHTGELFF
TGTGCCAGCAGCCACCGGGACAGGGGACACACCGGGGAGCTGTTTTTT
>TRBV18|TRBD2|TRBJ2-3|.|14
CASSPRTSPDTQYF
TGTGCCAGCTCACCCCGGACTAGCCCAGATACGCAGTATTTT
>TRBV6-6|TRBD1|TRBJ1-5|.|15
CASSPKGQGSQPQHF
TGTGCCAGCAGTCCCAAGGGACAGGGGAGTCAGCCCCAGCATTTT
>TRBV5-4|.|TRBJ2-1|.|12
CASMLQNNEQFF
TGTGCCAGCATGCTTCAGAACAATGAGCAGTTCTTC
>TRBV27|.|TRBJ1-1|.|15
CASSLNREANTEAFF
TGTGCCAGCAGTTTGAACAGGGAAGCGAACACTGAAGCTTTCTTT
>TRBV13|.|TRBJ2-7|once|15
CASSFGRRLTYEQYF
TGTGCCAGCAGCTTCGGTAGGCGGCTTACCTACGAGCAGTACTTC
>TRBV27|TRBD2|TRBJ2-1|.|16
CASSPLAGGAYNEQFF
TGTGCCAGCAGTCCACTAGCGGGAGGGGCCTACAATGAGCAGTTCTTC
>TRBV30|TRBD1|TRBJ2-1|.|13
CALGQGPYNEQFF
TGTGCCCTCGGACAGGGACCTTACAATGAGCAGTTCTTC
>TRBV19|.|TRBJ1-2|.|14
CASRARGRNYGYTF
TGTGCCAGTAGGGCCAGGGGACGCAACTATGGCTACACCTTC